This TCR beta chain emerged from a study of blood T cell repertoires in COVID-19. Whole-study context: Acute and convalescent COVID-19 specimens originated in the United States, Italy and Spain.

Methods used by the authors: From reference gene primer amplification, estimates of nucleated cell counts were derived. Sequenced by immunoSEQ multiplex PCR; TCRdb stores in-frame clones only, minus some. The V and J calls and clone size are taken from that table; D and trimming were inferred from the DNA. The table lists about 150,000 clones, approximately 87% of them singletons. In germline, CDR1 is MNHEY, CDR2 SMNVEV (reference sequence). This CDR3 is built from 16 residues. J lost 0 bases, V lost 3 bases, and 5 bases had no gene match. The chain employs TRBV27 and TRBJ2-1; 7 nucleotides match TRBD2. Material for sequencing was peripheral blood. The clonotype comes from a human donor in a cohort sampled during active COVID-19. The CDR3 nucleotides are TGTGCCAGCAGTTTTCTTGGCGGGAGCTCCTACAATGAGCAGTTCTTC. Protein sequence: CASSFLGGSSYNEQFF.